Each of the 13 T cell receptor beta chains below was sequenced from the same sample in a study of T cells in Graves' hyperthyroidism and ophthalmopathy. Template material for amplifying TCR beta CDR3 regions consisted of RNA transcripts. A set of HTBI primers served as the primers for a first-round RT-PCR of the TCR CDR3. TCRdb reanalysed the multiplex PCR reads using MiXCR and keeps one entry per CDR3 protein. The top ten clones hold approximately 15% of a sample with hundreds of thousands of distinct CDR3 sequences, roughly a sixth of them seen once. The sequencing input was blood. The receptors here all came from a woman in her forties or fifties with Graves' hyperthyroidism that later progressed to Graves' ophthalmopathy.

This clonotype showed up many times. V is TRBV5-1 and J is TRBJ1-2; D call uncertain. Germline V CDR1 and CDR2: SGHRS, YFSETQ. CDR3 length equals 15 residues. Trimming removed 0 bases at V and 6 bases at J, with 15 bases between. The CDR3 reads CASSLAQGRTDGYTF. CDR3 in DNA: TGCGCCAGCAGCTTGGCCCAAGGGAGAACGGATGGCTACACCTTC.

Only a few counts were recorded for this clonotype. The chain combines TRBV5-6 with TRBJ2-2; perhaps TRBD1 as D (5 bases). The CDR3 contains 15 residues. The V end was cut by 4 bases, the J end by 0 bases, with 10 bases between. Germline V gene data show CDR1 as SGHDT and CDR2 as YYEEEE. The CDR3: CASSLGHSNTGELFF. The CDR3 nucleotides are TGTGCCAGCAGCCTTGGACATTCGAACACCGGGGAGCTGTTTTTT.

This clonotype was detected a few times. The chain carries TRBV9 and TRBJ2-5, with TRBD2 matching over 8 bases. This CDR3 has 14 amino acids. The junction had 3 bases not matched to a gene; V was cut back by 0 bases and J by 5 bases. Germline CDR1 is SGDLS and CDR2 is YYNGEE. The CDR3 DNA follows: TGTGCCAGCAGCGTAGCTCTAGCGGGTGAGACCCAGTACTTC. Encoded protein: CASSVALAGETQYF. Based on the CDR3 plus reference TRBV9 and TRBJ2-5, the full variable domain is DSGVTQTPKHLITATGQRVTLRCSPRSGDLSVYWYQQSLDQGLQFLIQYYNGEERAKGNILERFSAQQFPDLHSELNLSSLELGDSALYFCASSVALAGETQYFGPGTRLLVL.

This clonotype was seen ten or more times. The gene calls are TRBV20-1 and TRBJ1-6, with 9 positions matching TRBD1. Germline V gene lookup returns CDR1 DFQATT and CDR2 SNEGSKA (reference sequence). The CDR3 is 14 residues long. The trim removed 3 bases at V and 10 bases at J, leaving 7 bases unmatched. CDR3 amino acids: CSASRDREGSPLHF. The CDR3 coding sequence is TGCAGTGCTAGTCGGGACAGGGAGGGCTCACCCCTCCACTTT.

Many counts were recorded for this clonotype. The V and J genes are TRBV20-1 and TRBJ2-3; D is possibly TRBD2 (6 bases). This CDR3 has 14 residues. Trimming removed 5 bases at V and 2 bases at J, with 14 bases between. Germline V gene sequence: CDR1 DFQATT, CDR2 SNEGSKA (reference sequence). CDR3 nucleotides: TGCAGTGCTTTCGGGGACTCGACCACAGATACGCAGTATTTT. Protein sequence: CSAFGDSTTDTQYF.

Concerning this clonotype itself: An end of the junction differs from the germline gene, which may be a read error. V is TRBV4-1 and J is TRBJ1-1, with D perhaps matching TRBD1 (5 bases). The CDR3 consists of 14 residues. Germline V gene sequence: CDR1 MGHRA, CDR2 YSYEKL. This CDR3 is CASSQEGQNTETFF. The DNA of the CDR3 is TGCGCCAGCAGCCAAGAGGGGCAGAACACTGAAACTTTCTTT.

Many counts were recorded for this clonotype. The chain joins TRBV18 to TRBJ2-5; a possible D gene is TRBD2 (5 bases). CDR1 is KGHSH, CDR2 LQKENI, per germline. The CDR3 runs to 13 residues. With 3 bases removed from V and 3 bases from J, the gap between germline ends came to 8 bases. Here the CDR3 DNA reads TGTGCCAGCTCACCCTCCGGGGAAGAGACCCAGTACTTC. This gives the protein CASSPSGEETQYF.

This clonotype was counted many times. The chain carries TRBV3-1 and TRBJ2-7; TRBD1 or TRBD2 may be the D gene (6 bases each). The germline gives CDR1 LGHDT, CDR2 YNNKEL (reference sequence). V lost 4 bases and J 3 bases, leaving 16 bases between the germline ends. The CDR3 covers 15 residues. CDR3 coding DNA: TGTGCCAGCAGCCGCGAGGGGGGTAGAGGCTACGAGCAGTACTTC. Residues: CASSREGGRGYEQYF.

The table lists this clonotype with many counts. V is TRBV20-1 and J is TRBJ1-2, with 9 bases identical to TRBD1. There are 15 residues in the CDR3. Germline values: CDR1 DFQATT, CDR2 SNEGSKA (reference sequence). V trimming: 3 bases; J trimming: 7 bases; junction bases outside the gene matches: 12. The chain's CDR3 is CSASQVGTGLPGYTF. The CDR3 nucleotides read TGCAGTGCTAGCCAGGTGGGGACAGGGCTACCTGGCTACACCTTC.

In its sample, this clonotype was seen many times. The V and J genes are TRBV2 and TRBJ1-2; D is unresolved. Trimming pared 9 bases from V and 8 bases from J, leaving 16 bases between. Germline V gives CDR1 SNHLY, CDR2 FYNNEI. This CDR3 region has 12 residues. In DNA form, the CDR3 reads TGTGCCAGGAGACAAGTACCGGCAGGCTACACCTTC. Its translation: CARRQVPAGYTF.

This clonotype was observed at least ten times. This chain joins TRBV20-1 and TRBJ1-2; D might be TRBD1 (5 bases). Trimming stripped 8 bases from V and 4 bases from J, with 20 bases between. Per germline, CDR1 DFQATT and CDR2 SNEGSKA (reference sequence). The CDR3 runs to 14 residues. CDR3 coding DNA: TGCAGTACCATCACCAGGGTTACTACCTATGGCTACACCTTC. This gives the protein CSTITRVTTYGYTF.

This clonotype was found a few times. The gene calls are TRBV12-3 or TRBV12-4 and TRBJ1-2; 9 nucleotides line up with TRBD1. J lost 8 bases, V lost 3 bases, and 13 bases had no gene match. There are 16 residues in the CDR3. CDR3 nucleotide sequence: TGTGCCAGCAGTTTCCCTGGGACAGGGCCCGGGGGGGGCTACACCTTC. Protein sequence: CASSFPGTGPGGGYTF.

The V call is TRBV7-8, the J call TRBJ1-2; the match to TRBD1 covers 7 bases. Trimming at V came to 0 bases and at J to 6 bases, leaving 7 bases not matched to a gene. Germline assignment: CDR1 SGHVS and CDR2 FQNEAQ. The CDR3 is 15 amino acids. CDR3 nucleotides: TGTGCCAGCAGCTTAGCGCGACAGGGTCGGGATGGCTACACCTTC. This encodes CASSLARQGRDGYTF.